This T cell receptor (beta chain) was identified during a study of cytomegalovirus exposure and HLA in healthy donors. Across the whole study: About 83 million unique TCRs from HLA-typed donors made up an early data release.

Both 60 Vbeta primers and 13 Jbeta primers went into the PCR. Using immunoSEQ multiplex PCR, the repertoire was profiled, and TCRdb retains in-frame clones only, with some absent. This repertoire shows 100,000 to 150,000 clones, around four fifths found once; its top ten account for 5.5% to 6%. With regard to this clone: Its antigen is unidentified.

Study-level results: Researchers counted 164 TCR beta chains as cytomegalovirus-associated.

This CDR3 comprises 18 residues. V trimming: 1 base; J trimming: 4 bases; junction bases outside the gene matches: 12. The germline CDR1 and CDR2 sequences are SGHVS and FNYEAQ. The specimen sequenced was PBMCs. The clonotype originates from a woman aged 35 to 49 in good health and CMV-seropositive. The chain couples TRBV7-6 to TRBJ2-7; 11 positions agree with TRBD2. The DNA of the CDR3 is TGTGCCAGCAGCTTAGAGGCTAGCGGGAGGATGATGATTTACGAGCAGTACTTC. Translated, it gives CASSLEASGRMMIYEQYF.